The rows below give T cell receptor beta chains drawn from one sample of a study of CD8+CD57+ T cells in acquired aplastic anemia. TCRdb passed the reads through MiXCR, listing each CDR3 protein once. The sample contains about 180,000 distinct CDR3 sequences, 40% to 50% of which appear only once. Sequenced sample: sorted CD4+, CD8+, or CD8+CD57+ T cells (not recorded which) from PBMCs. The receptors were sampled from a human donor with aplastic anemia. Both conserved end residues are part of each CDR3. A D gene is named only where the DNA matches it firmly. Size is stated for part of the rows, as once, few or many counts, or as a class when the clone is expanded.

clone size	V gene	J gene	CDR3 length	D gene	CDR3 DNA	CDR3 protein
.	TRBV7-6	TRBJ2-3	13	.	TGTGCCAGCAGCAAAGCCTCCACAGATACGCAGTATTTT	CASSKASTDTQYF
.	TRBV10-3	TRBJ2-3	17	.	TGTGCCATCAGTGAGAGCCGCCTGCAGGGTCCCACAGATACGCAGTATTTT	CAISESRLQGPTDTQYF
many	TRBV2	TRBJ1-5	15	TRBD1	TGTGCCAGCAGGACAGGACAGGCCTCCAATCAGCCCCAGCATTTT	CASRTGQASNQPQHF
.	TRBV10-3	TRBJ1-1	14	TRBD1	TGTGCCTCTCGGACAGGGGGAGGGAACACTGAAGCTTTCTTT	CASRTGGGNTEAFF
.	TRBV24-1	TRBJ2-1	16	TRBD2	TGTGCCACCAGTGATTCCCTAGCGGGGGGGCGGGATGAGCAGTTCTTC	CATSDSLAGGRDEQFF
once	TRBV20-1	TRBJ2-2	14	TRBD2	TGCAGTGCCCCGGGACTAGCGGCTACCGGGGAGCTGTTTTTT	CSAPGLAATGELFF
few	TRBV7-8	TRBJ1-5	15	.	TGTGCCAGCAGCTTGGACGGTTACCCGAATCAGCCCCAGCATTTT	CASSLDGYPNQPQHF
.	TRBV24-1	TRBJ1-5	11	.	TGTGCCACCGAGAGCGGGCAGCCCCAGCATTTT	CATESGQPQHF
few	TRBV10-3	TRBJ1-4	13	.	TGTGCCATCAGTGATCTTGCAAATGAAAAACTGTTTTTT	CAISDLANEKLFF
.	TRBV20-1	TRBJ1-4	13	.	TGCAGTGCTAGTGCGCTGGTTAATGAAAAACTGTTTTTT	CSASALVNEKLFF
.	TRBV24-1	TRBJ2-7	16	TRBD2	TGTGCCACCAGTGATCCGAGGACTAGCGGCACCTACGAGCAGTACTTC	CATSDPRTSGTYEQYF
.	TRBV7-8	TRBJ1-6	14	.	TGTGCCAGCAGCCCCGTGCAGGCGGGGTCACCCCTCCACTTT	CASSPVQAGSPLHF
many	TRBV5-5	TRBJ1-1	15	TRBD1	TGTGCCAGCAGCGAGTGGACAGGGGGAGGCACTGAAGCTTTCTTT	CASSEWTGGGTEAFF
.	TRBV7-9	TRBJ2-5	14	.	TGTGCCGGACGACAGGGAGGCTATCAAGAGACCCAGTACTTC	CAGRQGGYQETQYF
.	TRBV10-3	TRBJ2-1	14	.	TGTGCCAGCAGCGCAGCTAGCTCCTACAATGAGCAGTTCTTC	CASSAASSYNEQFF
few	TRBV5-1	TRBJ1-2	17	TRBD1	TGCGCCAGCAGCTTGGACCCCAGGCAGGGGGCGTCAGGTGGCTACACCTTC	CASSLDPRQGASGGYTF
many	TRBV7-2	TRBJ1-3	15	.	TGTGCCAGCAGCTTAACTCAGGGATCCGGAAACACCATATATTTT	CASSLTQGSGNTIYF
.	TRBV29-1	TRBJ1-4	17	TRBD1	TGCAGCGTTGAGCTTTCGGACAGGGGCAAACCAAGCGAAAAACTGTTTTTT	CSVELSDRGKPSEKLFF
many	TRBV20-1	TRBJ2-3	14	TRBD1	TGCAGTGCTAATAAAGGACAGGGGTTTAGTACGCAGTATTTT	CSANKGQGFSTQYF
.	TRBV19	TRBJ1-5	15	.	TGTGCCAGTAGTATGTGGGAGAGTAGCAATCAGCCCCAGCATTTT	CASSMWESSNQPQHF
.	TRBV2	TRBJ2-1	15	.	TGTGCCAGCAGTGCTAGCGCCAGATCCTACAATGAGCAGTTCTTC	CASSASARSYNEQFF
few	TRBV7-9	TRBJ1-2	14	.	TGTGCCAGCAGCTTAGGCGGGACGCTCTATGGCTACACCTTC	CASSLGGTLYGYTF
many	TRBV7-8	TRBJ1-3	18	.	TGTGCCAGCAGCTTAGCGCGGCGGGAGTGGTCGGCTGGAAACACCATATATTTT	CASSLARREWSAGNTIYF
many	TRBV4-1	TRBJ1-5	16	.	TGCGCCAGCAGCCAAGTCATGGCAGGTAGCAATCAGCCCCAGCATTTT	CASSQVMAGSNQPQHF
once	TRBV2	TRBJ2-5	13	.	TGTGCCAGCAGTGAAACCCTACAAGGGACCCAGTACTTC	CASSETLQGTQYF
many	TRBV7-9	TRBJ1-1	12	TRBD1	TGTGCCAGCAGCGATGACAGGGGCCAAGCTTTCTTT	CASSDDRGQAFF
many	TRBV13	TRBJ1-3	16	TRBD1	TGTGCCAGCAGCTCTCAAACGAGGACAGGGGGAAACACCATATATTTT	CASSSQTRTGGNTIYF
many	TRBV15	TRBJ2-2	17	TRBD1	TGTGCCACCAGCAGAGGACCAGGACAGGGGGTCTCCGGGGAGCTGTTTTTT	CATSRGPGQGVSGELFF
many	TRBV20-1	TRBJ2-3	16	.	TGCAGTGCTAGTACAGGGTCCCTATCTAGCACAGATACGCAGTATTTT	CSASTGSLSSTDTQYF
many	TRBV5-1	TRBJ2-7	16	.	TGCGCCAGCAGCTTGGCCGAGCTATTGGGTGGGGGGGAGCAGTACTTC	CASSLAELLGGGEQYF
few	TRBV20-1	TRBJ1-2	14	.	TGCAGTGCTAGAGATCGACCAGCGAACTATGGCTACACCTTC	CSARDRPANYGYTF
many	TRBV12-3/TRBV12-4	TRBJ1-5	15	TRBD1	TGTGCCAGCAGCCGCGCAGGGGGCTCCAATCAGCCCCAGCATTTT	CASSRAGGSNQPQHF
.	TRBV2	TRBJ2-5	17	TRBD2	TGTGCCAGCAGTGAACCTTGGACTAGCGGCGGACAAGAGACCCAGTACTTC	CASSEPWTSGGQETQYF